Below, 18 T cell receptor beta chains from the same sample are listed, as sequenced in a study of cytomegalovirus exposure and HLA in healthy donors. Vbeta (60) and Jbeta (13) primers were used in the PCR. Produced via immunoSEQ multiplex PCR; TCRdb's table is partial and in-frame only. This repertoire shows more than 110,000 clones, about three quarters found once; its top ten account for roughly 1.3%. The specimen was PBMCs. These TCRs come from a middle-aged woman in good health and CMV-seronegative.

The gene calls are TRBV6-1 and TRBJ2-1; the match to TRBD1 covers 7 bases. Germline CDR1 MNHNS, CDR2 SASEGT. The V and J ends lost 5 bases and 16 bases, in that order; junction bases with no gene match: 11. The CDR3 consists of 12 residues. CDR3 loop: CASSLLSGQTFF. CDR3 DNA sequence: TGTGCCAGCAGTCTCCTTTCGGGACAGACTTTCTTC.

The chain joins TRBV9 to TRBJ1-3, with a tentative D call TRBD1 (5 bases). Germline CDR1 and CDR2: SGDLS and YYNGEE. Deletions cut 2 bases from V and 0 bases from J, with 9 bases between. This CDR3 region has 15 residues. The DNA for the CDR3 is TGTGCCAGCAGCGTGACAGATAGCTCTGGAAACACCATATATTTT. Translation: CASSVTDSSGNTIYF.

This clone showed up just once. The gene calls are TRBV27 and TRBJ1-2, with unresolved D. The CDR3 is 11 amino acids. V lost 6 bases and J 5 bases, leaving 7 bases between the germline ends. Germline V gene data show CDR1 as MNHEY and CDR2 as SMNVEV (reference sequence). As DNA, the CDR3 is TGTGCCAGCAGAACGGTTTATGGCTACACCTTC. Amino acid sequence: CASRTVYGYTF.

CDR3 loop: CASSLPSPRPTDTQYF. CDR3 nucleotides: TGTGCCAGCAGCCTACCGTCGCCGAGGCCGACAGATACGCAGTATTTT. The chain uses TRBV5-8 and TRBJ2-3; D is unclear. The germline V gene has CDR1 SGHTS and CDR2 YDEGEE. The CDR3 has 16 amino acids. V was shortened by 4 bases and J by 3 bases, with 18 bases between the two germline ends. Full variable domain (missing parts from reference TRBV5-8 and TRBJ2-3): EAGVTQSPTHLIKTRGQQATLRCSPISGHTSVYWYQQALGLGLQFLLWYDEGEERNRGNFPPRFSGRQFPNYSSELNVNALELEDSALYLCASSLPSPRPTDTQYFGPGTRLTVL.

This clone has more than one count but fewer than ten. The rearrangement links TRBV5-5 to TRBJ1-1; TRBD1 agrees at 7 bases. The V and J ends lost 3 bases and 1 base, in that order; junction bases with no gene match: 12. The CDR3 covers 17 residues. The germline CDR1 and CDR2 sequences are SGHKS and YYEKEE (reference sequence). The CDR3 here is CASSSVLRQGTNTEAFF. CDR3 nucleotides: TGTGCCAGCAGCTCCGTACTAAGACAGGGTACGAACACTGAAGCTTTCTTT.

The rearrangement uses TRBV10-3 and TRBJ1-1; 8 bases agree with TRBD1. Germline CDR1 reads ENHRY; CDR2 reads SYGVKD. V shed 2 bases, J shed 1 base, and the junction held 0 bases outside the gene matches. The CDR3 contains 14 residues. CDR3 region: CAISEGQGNTEAFF. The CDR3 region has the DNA TGTGCCATCAGTGAGGGACAGGGGAACACTGAAGCTTTCTTT.

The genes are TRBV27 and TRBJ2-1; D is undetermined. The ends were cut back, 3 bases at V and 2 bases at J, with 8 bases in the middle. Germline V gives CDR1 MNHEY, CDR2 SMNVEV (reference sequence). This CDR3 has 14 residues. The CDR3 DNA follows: TGTGCCAGCAGTTTGTCCGAGGCCTACAATGAGCAGTTCTTC. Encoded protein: CASSLSEAYNEQFF.

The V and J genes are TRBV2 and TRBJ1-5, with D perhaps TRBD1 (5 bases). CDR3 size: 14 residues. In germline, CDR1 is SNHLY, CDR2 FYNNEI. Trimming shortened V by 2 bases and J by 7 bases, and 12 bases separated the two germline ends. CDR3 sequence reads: CASSEFLGGQPQHF. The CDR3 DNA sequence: TGTGCCAGCAGTGAATTCCTGGGGGGACAGCCCCAGCATTTT.

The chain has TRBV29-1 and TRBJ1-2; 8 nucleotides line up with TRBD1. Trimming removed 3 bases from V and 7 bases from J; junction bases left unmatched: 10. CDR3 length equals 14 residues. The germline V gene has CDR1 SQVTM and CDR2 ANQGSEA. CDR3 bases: TGCAGCGTTGATCTTCCAGGGGGCTGGGTTGGCTACACCTTC. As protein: CSVDLPGGWVGYTF.

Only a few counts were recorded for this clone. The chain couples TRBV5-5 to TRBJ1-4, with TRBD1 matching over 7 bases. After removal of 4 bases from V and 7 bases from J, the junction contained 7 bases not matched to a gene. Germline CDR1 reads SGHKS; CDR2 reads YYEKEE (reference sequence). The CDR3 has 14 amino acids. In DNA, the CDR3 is TGTGCCAGCAGCAACCGACAGGGCGGTGAAAAACTGTTTTTT. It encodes CASSNRQGGEKLFF. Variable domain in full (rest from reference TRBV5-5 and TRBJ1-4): DAGVTQSPTHLIKTRGQQVTLRCSPISGHKSVSWYQQVLGQGPQFIFQYYEKEERGRGNFPDRFSARQFPNYSSELNVNALLLGDSALYLCASSNRQGGEKLFFGSGTQLSVL.

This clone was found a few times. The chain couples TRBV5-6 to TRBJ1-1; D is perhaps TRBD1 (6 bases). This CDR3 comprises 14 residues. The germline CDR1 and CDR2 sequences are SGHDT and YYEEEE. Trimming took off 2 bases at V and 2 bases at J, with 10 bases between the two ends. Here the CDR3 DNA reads TGTGCCAGCAGCTTTCAGGGGAGAAACACTGAAGCTTTCTTT. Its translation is CASSFQGRNTEAFF.

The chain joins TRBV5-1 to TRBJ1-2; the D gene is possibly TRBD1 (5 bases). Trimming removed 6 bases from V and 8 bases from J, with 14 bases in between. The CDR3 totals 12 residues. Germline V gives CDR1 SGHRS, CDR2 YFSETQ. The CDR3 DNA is TGCGCCAGCACGGCAACATCAGGGGGCTACACCTTC. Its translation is CASTATSGGYTF.

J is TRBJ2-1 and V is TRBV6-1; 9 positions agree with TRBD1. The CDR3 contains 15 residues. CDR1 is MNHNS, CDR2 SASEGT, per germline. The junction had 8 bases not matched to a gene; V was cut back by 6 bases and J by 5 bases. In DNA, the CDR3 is TGTGCCAGCAGACAGGGACAGGGTAATCACAATGAGCAGTTCTTC. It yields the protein CASRQGQGNHNEQFF.

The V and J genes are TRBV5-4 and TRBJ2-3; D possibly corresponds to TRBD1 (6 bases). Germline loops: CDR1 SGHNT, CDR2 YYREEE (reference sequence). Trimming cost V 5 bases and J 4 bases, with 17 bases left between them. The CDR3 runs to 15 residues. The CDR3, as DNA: TGTGCCAGCAGTCGTGGATGGGGGCTTTCAGATACGCAGTATTTT. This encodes CASSRGWGLSDTQYF.

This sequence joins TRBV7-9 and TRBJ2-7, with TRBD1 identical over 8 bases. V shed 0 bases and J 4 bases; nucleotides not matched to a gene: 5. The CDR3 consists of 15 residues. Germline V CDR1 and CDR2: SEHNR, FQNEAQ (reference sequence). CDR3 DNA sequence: TGTGCCAGCAGCTTAGCGTCAGGGGGCCGGTACGAGCAGTACTTC. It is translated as CASSLASGGRYEQYF.

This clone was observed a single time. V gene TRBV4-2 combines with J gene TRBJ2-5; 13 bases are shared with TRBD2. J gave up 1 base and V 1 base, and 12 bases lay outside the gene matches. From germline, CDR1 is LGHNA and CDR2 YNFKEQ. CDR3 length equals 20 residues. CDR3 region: CASSQVTLTRTSGSQETQYF. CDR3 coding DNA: TGTGCCAGCAGCCAAGTAACCCTTACCCGGACTAGCGGGAGCCAAGAGACCCAGTACTTC.

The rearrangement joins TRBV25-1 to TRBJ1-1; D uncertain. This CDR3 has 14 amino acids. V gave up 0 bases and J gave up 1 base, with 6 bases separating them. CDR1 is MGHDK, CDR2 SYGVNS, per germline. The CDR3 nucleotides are TGTGCCAGCAGTGAATATTACGGGAACACTGAAGCTTTCTTT. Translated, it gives CASSEYYGNTEAFF.

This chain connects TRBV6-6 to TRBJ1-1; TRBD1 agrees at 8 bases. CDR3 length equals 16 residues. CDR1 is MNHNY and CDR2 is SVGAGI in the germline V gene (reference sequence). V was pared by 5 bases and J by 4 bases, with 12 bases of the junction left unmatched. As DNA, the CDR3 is TGTGCCAGCAGTAGCCGACAGGGGCAGGGGGGCACTGAAGCTTTCTTT. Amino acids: CASSSRQGQGGTEAFF.